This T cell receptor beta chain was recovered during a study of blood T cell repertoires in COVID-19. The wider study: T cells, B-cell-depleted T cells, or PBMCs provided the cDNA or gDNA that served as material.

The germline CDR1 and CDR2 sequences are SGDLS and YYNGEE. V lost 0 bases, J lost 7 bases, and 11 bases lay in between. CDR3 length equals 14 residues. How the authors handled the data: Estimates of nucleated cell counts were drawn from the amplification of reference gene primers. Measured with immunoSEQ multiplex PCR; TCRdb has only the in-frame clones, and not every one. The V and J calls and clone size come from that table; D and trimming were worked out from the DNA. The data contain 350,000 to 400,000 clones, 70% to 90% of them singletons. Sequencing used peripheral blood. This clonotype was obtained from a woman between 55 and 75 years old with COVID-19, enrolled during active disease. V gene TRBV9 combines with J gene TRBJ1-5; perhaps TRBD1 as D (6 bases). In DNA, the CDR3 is TGTGCCAGCAGCGTAGGGCAGGGGAGACAGCCCCAGCATTTT. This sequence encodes CASSVGQGRQPQHF.